This T cell receptor beta chain originates from a study of cytomegalovirus exposure and HLA in healthy donors. Study information: One earlier analysis, a look at 200 million or so T cells, found some 120 million unique TCR beta sequences. An early release of data contained tens of millions of unique TCRs, which came from HLA-typed donors.

The sample holds a few counts of this clone. No antigen is known for it. CDR1 is MNHEY and CDR2 is SMNVEV in the germline V gene (reference sequence). This CDR3 comprises 18 residues. Trimming took off 4 bases at V and 9 bases at J, with 27 bases between the two ends. 60 Vbeta and 13 Jbeta primers were used in PCR. The assay was immunoSEQ multiplex PCR, and TCRdb's table has in-frame clones only and misses some. The table shows about 200,000 clones, with around 88% occurring only once. Study results and caveats: TCR beta chain V- and J-gene trimming was linked, in a later analysis, to a missense variant in DCLRE1C. Later work showed greater clonal expansion in HLA-associated TCR beta chains than in equally common others.

The J gene is TRBJ2-2, the V gene TRBV27; TRBD2 is a possible D gene (6 bases). Input material: PBMCs. This clonotype was obtained from a man aged 35 to 55 in good health and CMV-seropositive. The CDR3 spells CASSSTDTGTPIIRELFF. CDR3 coding DNA: TGTGCCAGCAGTTCTACCGACACCGGGACTCCAATAATTCGGGAGCTGTTTTTT.